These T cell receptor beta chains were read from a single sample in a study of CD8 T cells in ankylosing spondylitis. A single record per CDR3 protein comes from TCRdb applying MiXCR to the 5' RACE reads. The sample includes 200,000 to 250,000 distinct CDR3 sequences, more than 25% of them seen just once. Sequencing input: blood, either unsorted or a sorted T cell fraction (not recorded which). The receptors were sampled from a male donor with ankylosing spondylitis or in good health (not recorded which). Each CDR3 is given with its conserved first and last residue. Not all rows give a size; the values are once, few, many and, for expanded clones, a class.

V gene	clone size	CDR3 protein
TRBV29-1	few	CSALRPGLGGEKLFF
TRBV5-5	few	CASTLVPSLLNNYGYTF
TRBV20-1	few	CSARDYRAPYEQYF
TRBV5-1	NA	CASSPGLRQPNEQFF
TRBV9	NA	CASSVLGYNEQFF
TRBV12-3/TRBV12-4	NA	CASSYPGTNTRGAFF
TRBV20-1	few	CSARTSGGDGETQYF
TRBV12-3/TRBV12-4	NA	CASRPFEGFGNTIYF
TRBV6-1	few	CASGGGAGANTGELFF
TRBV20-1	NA	CSARTGGANQPQHF
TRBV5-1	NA	CASSTPPTSGTSTDTQYF
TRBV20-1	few	CSAGGPSTF
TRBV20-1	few	CSPAEGLNYGYTF
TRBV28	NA	CASHTGTGKNIQYF
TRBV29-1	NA	CSVVGRGGGTEAFF
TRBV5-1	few	CASSLGWVSGTDTQYF
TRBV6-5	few	CASSLPGLVHTDTQYF
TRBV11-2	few	CASSLANTDTQYF
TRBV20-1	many	CSAIAQGLITGELFF
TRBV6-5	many	CASSYSGEQYF
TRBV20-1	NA	CSARDNLAGGKETQYF
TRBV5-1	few	CASSLVTGSPLHF
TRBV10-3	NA	CAISHSLSAQETQYF
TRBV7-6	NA	CASSYTQETQYF
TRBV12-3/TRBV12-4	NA	CASSLRGGGTYEQYF
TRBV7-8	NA	CASSLVTSIYYNEQFF
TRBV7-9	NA	CASRSGRGSWNEQFF
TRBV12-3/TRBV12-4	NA	CASSLGTGGSWETQYF
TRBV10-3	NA	CAISVHERDEQYF
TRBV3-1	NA	CASSQGLAGRQETQYF
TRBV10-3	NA	CAISESGGGAEAFF
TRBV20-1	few	CSASPWGGRGTYEQYF